The 11 T cell receptor beta chains in this list originate from one sample, sequenced in a study of cytomegalovirus exposure and HLA in healthy donors. The study ran its PCR with 60 Vbeta and 13 Jbeta primers. Profiled with immunoSEQ multiplex PCR; TCRdb holds only in-frame clones, not every one. The sample holds 170,000 or so clones, roughly 80% seen once. The sequenced sample was PBMCs. The receptors come from a boy aged 5-17 years in good health and CMV-seronegative.

This clone was observed once. V gene TRBV6-5 combines with J gene TRBJ2-7; 7 bases map to TRBD2. The length of the CDR3 is 15 residues. Germline loops: CDR1 MNHEY, CDR2 SVGAGI. With 7 bases clipped from V and 0 bases from J, the junction kept 9 bases outside the gene matches. CDR3 amino acids: CASMRGAGVSYEQYF. The DNA of the CDR3 is TGTGCCAGCATGCGAGGGGCGGGAGTCTCCTACGAGCAGTACTTC.

The V gene is TRBV5-1, the J gene TRBJ1-2; TRBD1 aligns across 9 bases. The germline CDR1 and CDR2 sequences are SGHRS and YFSETQ. Trimming at V came to 4 bases and at J to 3 bases, leaving 10 bases not matched to a gene. This CDR3 region has 16 residues. The CDR3 bases are TGCGCCAGCAGCCTAGATCCGGGACAGGGTCACTATGGCTACACCTTC. Its protein product is CASSLDPGQGHYGYTF.

This clone was recorded once. The chain couples TRBV10-3 to TRBJ1-2, with D unclear. Germline CDR1 is ENHRY and CDR2 is SYGVKD. The CDR3 sequence is 13 residues long. Trimming stripped 11 bases from V and 1 base from J, with 14 bases between. The CDR3 sequence: CAVSVTYNYGYTF. The CDR3 DNA reads TGTGCCGTCTCGGTGACATATAACTATGGCTACACCTTC.

The J gene is TRBJ2-5, the V gene TRBV2, with TRBD2 matching over 9 bases. The J call may be in error: the DNA end matches TRBJ2-7 better. There are 14 residues in the CDR3. Germline CDR1 is SNHLY and CDR2 is FYNNEI. CDR3 in DNA: TGTGCCAGCAGTGTTAGCGGGGGAGGCTACGAGCAGTACTTC. Translated: CASSVSGGGYEQYF.

The V gene is TRBV7-2, the J gene TRBJ1-2, with TRBD1 matching 9 bases. CDR3 size: 15 residues. V trimming: 5 bases; J trimming: 7 bases; junction bases outside the gene matches: 11. Germline V gene lookup returns CDR1 SGHTA and CDR2 FQGNSA. In DNA form, the CDR3 reads TGTGCCAGCAGCCTAGATGGGACAGGGAACGGTGGCTACACCTTC. This translates into CASSLDGTGNGGYTF.

The rearrangement uses TRBV9 and TRBJ1-1; the D gene is possibly TRBD1 (6 bases). CDR3 length: 14 residues. Trimming removed 1 base from V and 5 bases from J, with 12 bases in between. Germline values: CDR1 SGDLS, CDR2 YYNGEE. The CDR3 sequence is CASSVSGVGTEAFF. DNA for the CDR3: TGTGCCAGCAGCGTATCAGGGGTGGGTACTGAAGCTTTCTTT. Complete variable domain (other parts from reference TRBV9 and TRBJ1-1): DSGVTQTPKHLITATGQRVTLRCSPRSGDLSVYWYQQSLDQGLQFLIQYYNGEERAKGNILERFSAQQFPDLHSELNLSSLELGDSALYFCASSVSGVGTEAFFGQGTRLTVV.

The chain uses TRBV2 and TRBJ2-3; 11 nucleotides line up with TRBD2. The CDR3 contains 12 residues. Germline V gene data show CDR1 as SNHLY and CDR2 as FYNNEI. The CDR3 loop is CGSGGDTDTQYF. The CDR3 bases are TGTGGTAGCGGGGGGGACACAGATACGCAGTATTTT.

This chain joins TRBV5-1 and TRBJ1-5, with 8 nucleotides matching TRBD1. The CDR3 consists of 13 residues. Germline lookup yields CDR1 SGHRS and CDR2 YFSETQ. With V trimmed by 5 bases and J by 6 bases, 4 bases remained unmatched. The DNA of the CDR3 is TGCGCCAGCAGTCCTGGACAGGGTCAGCCCCAGCATTTT. It specifies CASSPGQGQPQHF.

CDR3 amino acids: CASSQPTVGNTEAFF. For the CDR3, the DNA is TGTGCCAGCAGCCAACCGACAGTGGGGAACACTGAAGCTTTCTTT. The chain combines TRBV11-2 with TRBJ1-1; possibly TRBD1 for D (5 bases). This CDR3 has 15 amino acids. Germline V gene sequence: CDR1 SGHAT, CDR2 FQNNGV. Deletions cut 5 bases from V and 1 base from J, with 14 bases between.

The chain carries TRBV4-1 and TRBJ1-1; D is uncertain. This CDR3 has 13 amino acids. The ends were cut back, 4 bases at V and 0 bases at J, with 6 bases in the middle. The V gene's germline CDR1 is MGHRA and CDR2 YSYEKL. The CDR3: CASSRPMNTEAFF. The CDR3 coding sequence is TGCGCCAGCAGCCGGCCAATGAACACTGAAGCTTTCTTT.

The chain recombines TRBV4-3 with TRBJ2-5; 7 bases are a match to TRBD2. The length of the CDR3 is 17 residues. Unmatched junction bases numbered 12, after V lost 3 bases and J lost 2 bases. Germline V CDR1 and CDR2: LGHNA, YSLEER. The CDR3 DNA reads as TGCGCCAGCAGCCACGCCCGGGACTACCCCTTACAAGAGACCCAGTACTTC. Its protein product is CASSHARDYPLQETQYF.